The 30 T cell receptor beta chains listed next were all sequenced from one sample in a study of blood T cell repertoires in COVID-19. Assay: immunoSEQ multiplex PCR; the TCRdb copy retains only in-frame clones and omits some. In the table there are 95,000 to 100,000 clones, roughly 80% of which are singletons. Material for sequencing was peripheral blood. Receptor source: a woman of 80 years or more with acute or convalescent COVID-19.

A note on this clone: An end of the junction differs from the germline gene, which may be a read error. The chain is built from TRBV3-1 (or the pseudogene TRBV3-2) and TRBJ2-4, with unresolved D. Germline V gene lookup returns CDR1 LGHDT and CDR2 YNNKEL (reference sequence). The CDR3 sequence is 13 residues long. CDR3 DNA: TGTGCCAGCAGCCAAGATGTCGAGGCCCCAGTGCAGTTC. The encoded protein is CASSQDVEAPVQF.

This rearrangement joins TRBV18 to TRBJ1-1, with D unresolved. V was cut by 5 bases and J by 2 bases, with 9 bases left in between. The CDR3 has 13 residues. Germline loops: CDR1 KGHSH, CDR2 LQKENI. CDR3 in DNA: TGTGCCAGCTCAGAGGGAGATAACACTGAAGCTTTCTTT. Its protein product is CASSEGDNTEAFF.

The V call is TRBV5-6, the J call TRBJ2-6; 7 bases fit TRBD1. With 0 bases clipped from V and 0 bases from J, the junction kept 6 bases outside the gene matches. Germline CDR1 SGHDT, CDR2 YYEEEE. The CDR3 length is 18 residues. The CDR3: CASSLVTGLNSGANVLTF. For the CDR3, the DNA is TGTGCCAGCAGCTTGGTGACAGGGCTTAACTCTGGGGCCAACGTCCTGACTTTC.

The chain carries TRBV28 and TRBJ1-4; D not certain. Trimming left V 5 bases short and J 7 bases short, with 17 bases between. There are 15 residues in the CDR3. CDR1 MDHEN and CDR2 SYDVKM come from the germline V gene. This chain's CDR3 is CASSMPSSGSEKLFF. The CDR3 DNA reads as TGTGCCAGCAGTATGCCCTCGAGTGGTAGTGAAAAACTGTTTTTT.

The rearrangement joins TRBV7-2 to TRBJ2-2, with 7 nucleotides matching TRBD2. The germline V gene has CDR1 SGHTA and CDR2 FQGNSA. This CDR3 contains 17 residues. The V gene end was trimmed by 4 bases and the J gene end by 4 bases; junction bases not matched to a gene: 12. CDR3 protein: CASSSRLAPLSTGELFF. For the CDR3, the DNA is TGTGCCAGCAGCTCGCGACTAGCCCCCTTAAGCACCGGGGAGCTGTTTTTT.

This chain joins TRBV2 and TRBJ1-1, with D perhaps TRBD1 (6 bases). CDR1 SNHLY and CDR2 FYNNEI come from the germline V gene. The CDR3 has 15 amino acids. Trimming removed 4 bases at V and 1 base at J, with 13 bases between. The CDR3 nucleotides are TGTGCCAGCAGTGGAGGGGGTCAGACGAACACTGAAGCTTTCTTT. Protein product: CASSGGGQTNTEAFF.

The chain recombines TRBV28 with TRBJ2-3; the D gene is possibly TRBD2 (7 bases). V was pared by 7 bases and J by 2 bases, with 16 bases between. Germline CDR1 reads MDHEN; CDR2 reads SYDVKM. The CDR3 totals 15 residues. CDR3 in amino acids: CASIPAAGATDTQYF. DNA of the CDR3: TGTGCCAGCATCCCGGCCGCGGGGGCCACAGATACGCAGTATTTT.

The rearrangement uses TRBV29-1 and TRBJ1-2; D uncertain. Germline V gene lookup returns CDR1 SQVTM and CDR2 ANQGSEA. The CDR3 contains 15 residues. The germline V and J ends were trimmed by 2 bases and 13 bases, with 26 bases remaining between them. The CDR3 loop is CSVETRSAVGALGTF. The CDR3 DNA sequence: TGCAGCGTTGAAACTCGGTCGGCAGTAGGAGCCTTGGGCACCTTC. The variable domain in full, with the rest retrieved from reference TRBV29-1 and TRBJ1-2, is SAVISQKPSRDICQRGTSLTIQCQVDSQVTMMFWYRQQPGQSLTLIATANQGSEATYESGFVIDKFPISRPNLTFSTLTVSNMSPEDSSIYLCSVETRSAVGALGTFGSGTRLTVV.

This chain links TRBV28 with TRBJ1-5, with D unresolved. This CDR3 has 12 amino acids. V was cut by 4 bases and J by 5 bases, with 6 bases left in between. Germline values: CDR1 MDHEN, CDR2 SYDVKM. Here the CDR3 DNA reads TGTGCCAGCAGTTCACAGCATCAGCCCCAGCATTTT. It yields the protein CASSSQHQPQHF.

V usage is TRBV5-1 and J usage is TRBJ1-1; tentative D call: TRBD1 (6 bases). V gave up 2 bases and J gave up 1 base, with 15 bases separating them. Germline V CDR1 and CDR2: SGHRS, YFSETQ. The CDR3 is 16 residues long. In nucleotides, the CDR3 is TGCGCCAGCAGCTTCACGACCAGGGGCCCGAACACTGAAGCTTTCTTT. As protein: CASSFTTRGPNTEAFF.

This clone has only a few counts. The V call is TRBV7-9, the J call TRBJ2-7; TRBD2 matches at 7 bases. The germline gives CDR1 SEHNR, CDR2 FQNEAQ (reference sequence). V dropped 0 bases and J dropped 3; count of bases not matched to a gene: 5. The CDR3 length is 15 residues. The CDR3 region is CASSLAGPSGYEQYF. The CDR3 DNA reads as TGTGCCAGCAGCTTAGCGGGTCCTAGCGGCTACGAGCAGTACTTC.

This rearrangement joins TRBV3-1 (or the pseudogene TRBV3-2) to TRBJ1-2; 11 bases line up with TRBD1. The CDR3 spans 18 residues. Unmatched junction bases numbered 14, after V lost 1 base and J lost 7 bases. The germline CDR1 and CDR2 sequences are LGHDT and YNNKEL (reference sequence). The CDR3 loop reads CASSQAGTGGHSKSGYTF. In nucleotides, the CDR3 is TGTGCCAGCAGCCAAGCCGGGACAGGGGGTCATTCTAAGAGTGGCTACACCTTC.

This rearrangement joins TRBV9 to TRBJ2-3, with 15 bases that match TRBD2. CDR1 and CDR2 from the germline V gene are SGDLS and YYNGEE. V lost 4 bases, J lost 3 bases, and 3 bases stayed unmatched. The CDR3 consists of 16 residues. CDR3 in amino acids: CASSWTSGGVTDTQYF. In DNA, the CDR3 is TGTGCCAGCAGCTGGACTAGCGGGGGGGTTACAGATACGCAGTATTTT.

This clone occurred once. The chain has TRBV6-2 or TRBV6-3 and TRBJ2-7, with 10 nucleotides matching TRBD1. This CDR3 has 15 residues. CDR1 is MNHEY and CDR2 is SVGEGT in the germline V gene. With V trimmed by 6 bases and J by 3 bases, 8 bases remained unmatched. In DNA, the CDR3 is TGTGCCAGCAGACCTGGACAGGGGGGATACTACGAGCAGTACTTC. Amino acids: CASRPGQGGYYEQYF.

The V gene is TRBV20-1, the J gene TRBJ1-4, with unresolved D. V shed 3 bases and J shed 3 bases, with 11 bases lying between them. The CDR3 totals 14 residues. Per germline, CDR1 DFQATT and CDR2 SNEGSKA (reference sequence). For the CDR3, the DNA is TGCAGTGCTAGTCTGCGGAGGTCTAATGAAAAACTGTTTTTT. This encodes CSASLRRSNEKLFF.

This chain joins TRBV7-2 and TRBJ2-7, with D perhaps TRBD2 (6 bases). Per germline, CDR1 SGHTA and CDR2 FQGNSA. This CDR3 has 19 residues. Trimming removed 1 base at V and 0 bases at J, with 22 bases between. Written as DNA, the CDR3 is TGTGCCAGCAGCTTAGAGGAGCCTTTCGGAACTAGCCTCTCCTACGAGCAGTACTTC. Translating gives CASSLEEPFGTSLSYEQYF.

This clone came up once. CDR3 nucleotide sequence: TGTGCCACAGGACTTGGGACAGCATCCTCCTACGAGCAGTACTTC. It codes for CATGLGTASSYEQYF. This sequence joins TRBV10-3 and TRBJ2-7; TRBD1 matches at 7 bases. V shed 10 bases, J shed 0 bases, and the junction held 12 bases outside the gene matches. This CDR3 is 15 amino acids long. Looked up from germline, CDR1 is ENHRY and CDR2 is SYGVKD.

In its sample, this clone was seen many times. The J gene is TRBJ1-1, the V gene TRBV19, with TRBD1 matching 7 bases. Germline V gene sequence: CDR1 LNHDA, CDR2 SQIVND (reference sequence). Germline trimming cut 1 base from V and 7 bases from J; bases unmatched to any gene: 6. The CDR3 runs 14 residues. CDR3 in DNA: TGTGCCAGTAGTATAGGCCGCGACAGGGTTGAAGCTTTCTTT. Its translation: CASSIGRDRVEAFF. Looking up the rest from reference TRBV19 and TRBJ1-1 gives the full variable domain: DGGITQSPKYLFRKEGQNVTLSCEQNLNHDAMYWYRQDPGQGLRLIYYSQIVNDFQKGDIAEGYSVSREKKESFPLTVTSAQKNPTAFYLCASSIGRDRVEAFFGQGTRLTVV.

The rearrangement uses TRBV18 and TRBJ2-5, with 10 bases matching TRBD1. CDR1 is KGHSH and CDR2 is LQKENI in the germline V gene. The CDR3 sequence is 14 residues long. V lost 0 bases to trimming and J lost 5 bases; unmatched junction nucleotides: 0. The CDR3 region has the DNA TGTGCCAGCTCACCACCGGGACAGGGGGAGACCCAGTACTTC. It encodes CASSPPGQGETQYF.

This sequence joins TRBV29-1 and TRBJ1-2; D gene uncertain. The CDR3 length is 12 residues. Germline assignment: CDR1 SQVTM and CDR2 ANQGSEA. V was clipped by 2 bases and J by 2 bases, with 6 bases between them. CDR3 in amino acids: CSVELFNYGYTF. The CDR3 DNA reads TGCAGCGTTGAACTATTCAACTATGGCTACACCTTC.

The rearrangement joins TRBV5-5 to TRBJ2-6, with 8 bases identical to TRBD2. The J segment lost 4 bases and the V segment lost 7 bases, leaving 7 bases of the junction unmatched. The CDR3 loop spans 15 amino acids. The germline CDR1 and CDR2 sequences are SGHKS and YYEKEE (reference sequence). CDR3 amino acids: CASSLGGAGANVLTF. CDR3 sequence (DNA): TGTGCCAGCTCGCTCGGGGGGGCCGGGGCCAACGTCCTGACTTTC.

The chain employs TRBV28 and TRBJ2-5, with a weak D call TRBD2 (6 bases). CDR3 length: 15 residues. Germline V gives CDR1 MDHEN, CDR2 SYDVKM. Trimming pared 3 bases from V and 3 bases from J, leaving 14 bases between. The CDR3 sequence is CASSFGGGVKETQYF. Here the CDR3 DNA reads TGTGCCAGCAGTTTCGGCGGAGGGGTCAAAGAGACCCAGTACTTC.

The genes are TRBV2 and TRBJ2-5; 7 nucleotides agree with TRBD2. Trimming took 6 bases from V and 1 from J; bases not matched to a gene: 8. The length of the CDR3 is 15 residues. Germline CDR1 reads SNHLY; CDR2 reads FYNNEI. CDR3 sequence (DNA): TGTGCCAGCAGACCAAATGGACTAGTCCAAGAGACCCAGTACTTC. Protein: CASRPNGLVQETQYF.

This clone was recorded only once. The J gene is TRBJ2-1, the V gene TRBV5-1, with 10 bases fitting TRBD2. Germline assignment: CDR1 SGHRS and CDR2 YFSETQ. V shed 4 bases and J 2 bases; nucleotides not matched to a gene: 3. The CDR3 extends over 15 amino acids. This chain's CDR3 is CASSQGLATYNEQFF. DNA of the CDR3: TGCGCCAGCAGCCAGGGACTAGCGACCTACAATGAGCAGTTCTTC.

The rearrangement uses TRBV5-5 and TRBJ1-1; 9 positions agree with TRBD1. This CDR3 has 15 amino acids. V shed 2 bases, J shed 6 bases, and the junction held 8 bases outside the gene matches. CDR1 SGHKS and CDR2 YYEKEE come from the germline V gene (reference sequence). The CDR3 loop reads CASSFTGGASAEAFF. The CDR3 DNA reads TGTGCCAGCAGCTTTACAGGGGGCGCATCGGCTGAAGCTTTCTTT.

The CDR3, as DNA: TGTGCCAGCAGCCCAGAACAGGGGCACTATGGCTACACCTTC. Amino acids: CASSPEQGHYGYTF. The chain carries TRBV7-9 and TRBJ1-2; the match to TRBD1 covers 7 bases. CDR3 size: 14 residues. Germline-derived CDR1 and CDR2 are SEHNR and FQNEAQ (reference sequence). The ends lost 5 bases at V and 3 bases at J; junction bases unmatched: 6.

The rearrangement joins TRBV4-3 to TRBJ1-1; 8 bases are a match to TRBD1. CDR1 is LGHNA, CDR2 YSLEER, per germline. V was pared by 3 bases and J by 1 base, with 7 bases of the junction left unmatched. CDR3 length equals 16 residues. CDR3 DNA: TGCGCCAGCAGCCAGTCAACAGGGGGTTCGAACACTGAAGCTTTCTTT. Residues: CASSQSTGGSNTEAFF.

This clone was picked up one time. V usage is TRBV29-1 and J usage is TRBJ2-1; 10 nucleotides agree with TRBD2. The CDR3 is made up of 16 amino acids. The V gene end was trimmed by 6 bases and the J gene end by 9 bases; junction bases not matched to a gene: 17. CDR1 is SQVTM and CDR2 is ANQGSEA in the germline V gene. The DNA of the CDR3 is TGCAGCGTCGCCCTCTTACTAGCGGGGTATGGCTTTGAGCAGTTCTTC. It codes for CSVALLLAGYGFEQFF.

V is TRBV6-2 or TRBV6-3 and J is TRBJ2-7, with a weak D call TRBD1 (6 bases). CDR1 is MNHEY and CDR2 is SVGEGT in the germline V gene. V lost 6 bases, J lost 6 bases, and 15 bases lay in between. The CDR3 consists of 13 residues. The CDR3 reads CASSQRQVTEQYV. DNA for the CDR3: TGTGCCAGCAGCCAGAGACAGGTGACCGAGCAGTACGTC.

J is TRBJ1-2 and V is TRBV4-2, with a possible D match to TRBD1 (6 bases). The CDR3 runs to 15 residues. Deletions cut 0 bases from V and 7 bases from J, with 15 bases between. Germline V gene lookup returns CDR1 LGHNA and CDR2 YNFKEQ. CDR3 sequence (DNA): TGTGCCAGCAGCCAAGAAAAGGGGCAGGGGCTTGGCTACACCTTC. Encoded protein: CASSQEKGQGLGYTF.